This TCR beta chain was recovered during a study of Ad26.COV2.S vaccination and SARS-CoV-2 variants. Findings and caveats of the study: Spike-specific TCR breadth was greater in vaccine than placebo recipients. Total T cell responses may have been underestimated by the TCR breadth and depth analyses.

With respect to this clone: Its antigen remains unidentified.

The repertoire was sequenced with immunoSEQ multiplex PCR; TCRdb's copy has only in-frame clones and lacks some. The sample lists hundreds of thousands of clones, 92% occurring once. V was clipped by 4 bases and J by 3 bases, with 9 bases between them. CDR3 length equals 14 residues. Germline assignment: CDR1 LNHDA and CDR2 SQIVND (reference sequence). This rearrangement joins TRBV19 to TRBJ1-4; tentative D call: TRBD1 (6 bases). The TCR sequence derives from a human donor who had recovered from COVID-19. The sample here was peripheral blood, taken after recovery from COVID-19. CDR3: CASSRGASNEKLFF. For the CDR3, the DNA is TGTGCCAGTAGTAGGGGGGCGTCTAATGAAAAACTGTTTTTT.